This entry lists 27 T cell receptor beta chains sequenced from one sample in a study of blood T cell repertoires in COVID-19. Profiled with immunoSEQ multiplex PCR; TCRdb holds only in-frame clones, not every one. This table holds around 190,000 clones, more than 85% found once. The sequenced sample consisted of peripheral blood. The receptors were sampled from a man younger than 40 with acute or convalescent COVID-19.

In DNA, the CDR3 is TGTGCCAGCACCTCTCCCCCTGTTGGCGGACAGGGGGCGAGCACCGGGGAGCTGTTTTTT. Translated: CASTSPPVGGQGASTGELFF. The chain carries TRBV3-1 (or the pseudogene TRBV3-2) and TRBJ2-2; 11 bases align to TRBD1. In germline, CDR1 is LGHDT, CDR2 YNNKEL (reference sequence). The CDR3 has 20 residues. J gave up 4 bases and V 7 bases, and 20 bases lay outside the gene matches.

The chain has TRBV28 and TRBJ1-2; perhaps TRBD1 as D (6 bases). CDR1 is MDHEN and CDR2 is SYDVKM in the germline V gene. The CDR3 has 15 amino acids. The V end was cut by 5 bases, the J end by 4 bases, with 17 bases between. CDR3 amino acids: CASSDRTSYGYGYTF. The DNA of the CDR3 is TGTGCCAGCAGTGACAGGACAAGTTATGGCTATGGCTACACCTTC.

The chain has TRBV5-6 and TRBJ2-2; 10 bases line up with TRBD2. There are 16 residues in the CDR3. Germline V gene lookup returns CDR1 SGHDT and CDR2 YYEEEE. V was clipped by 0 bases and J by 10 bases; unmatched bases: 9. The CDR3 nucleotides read TGTGCCAGCAGCTTGGGCCCTAGCGGGAGTGAGGTGGAGCTGTTTTTT. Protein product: CASSLGPSGSEVELFF.

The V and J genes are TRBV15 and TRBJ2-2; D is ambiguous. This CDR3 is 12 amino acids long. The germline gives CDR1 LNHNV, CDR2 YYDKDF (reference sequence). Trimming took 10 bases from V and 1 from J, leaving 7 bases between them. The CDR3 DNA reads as TGTGCCAGTTCCATGAACACCGGGGAGCTGTTTTTT. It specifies CASSMNTGELFF.

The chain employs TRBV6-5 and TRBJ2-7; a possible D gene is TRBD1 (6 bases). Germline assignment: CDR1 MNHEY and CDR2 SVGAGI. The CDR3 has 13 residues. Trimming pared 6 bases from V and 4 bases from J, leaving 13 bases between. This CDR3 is CASSRTEIYEQYF. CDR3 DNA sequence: TGTGCCAGCAGCCGGACAGAAATTTACGAGCAGTACTTC.

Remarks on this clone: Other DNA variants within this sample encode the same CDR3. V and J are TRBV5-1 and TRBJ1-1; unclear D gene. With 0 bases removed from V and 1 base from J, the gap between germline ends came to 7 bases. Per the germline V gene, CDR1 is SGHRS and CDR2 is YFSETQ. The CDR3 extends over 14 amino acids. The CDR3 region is CASSLGAGNTEAFF. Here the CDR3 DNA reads TGCGCCAGCAGCTTGGGGGCCGGGAACACTGAAGCTTTCTTT.

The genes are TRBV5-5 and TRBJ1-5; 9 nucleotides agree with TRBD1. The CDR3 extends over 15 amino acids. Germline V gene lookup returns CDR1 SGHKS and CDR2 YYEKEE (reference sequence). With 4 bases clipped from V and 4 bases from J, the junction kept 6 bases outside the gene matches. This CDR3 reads CASSLGQGTNQPQHF. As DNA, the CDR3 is TGTGCCAGCAGCCTGGGACAGGGAACTAATCAGCCCCAGCATTTT.

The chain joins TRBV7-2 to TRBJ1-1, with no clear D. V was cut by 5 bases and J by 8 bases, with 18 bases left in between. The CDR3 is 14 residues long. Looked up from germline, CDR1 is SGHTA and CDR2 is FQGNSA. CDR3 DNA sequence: TGTGCCAGCAGCCCGTGGTTTTCCAGGTTCGAAGCTTTCTTT. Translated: CASSPWFSRFEAFF.

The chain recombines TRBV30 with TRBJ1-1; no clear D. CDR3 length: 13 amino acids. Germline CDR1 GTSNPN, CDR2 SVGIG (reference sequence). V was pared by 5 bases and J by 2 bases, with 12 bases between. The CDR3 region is CAWVWRVNTEAFF. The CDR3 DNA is TGTGCCTGGGTGTGGAGGGTAAACACTGAAGCTTTCTTT.

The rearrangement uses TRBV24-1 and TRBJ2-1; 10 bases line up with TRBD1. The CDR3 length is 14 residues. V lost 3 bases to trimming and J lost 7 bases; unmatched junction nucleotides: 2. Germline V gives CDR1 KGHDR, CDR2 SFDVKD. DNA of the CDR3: TGTGCCACCAGTGATGTGGACAGGGGGAATGAGCAGTTCTTC. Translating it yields CATSDVDRGNEQFF.

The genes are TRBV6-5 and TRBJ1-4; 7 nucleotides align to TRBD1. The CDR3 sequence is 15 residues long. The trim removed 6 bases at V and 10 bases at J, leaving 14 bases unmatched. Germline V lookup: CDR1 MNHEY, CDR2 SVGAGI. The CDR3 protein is CASRPTDRERGKLFF. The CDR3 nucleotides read TGTGCCAGCAGACCTACAGACAGGGAGCGAGGAAAACTGTTTTTT.

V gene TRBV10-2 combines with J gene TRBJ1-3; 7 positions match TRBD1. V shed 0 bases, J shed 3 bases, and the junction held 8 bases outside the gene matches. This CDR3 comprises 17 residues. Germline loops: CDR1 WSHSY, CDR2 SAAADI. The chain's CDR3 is CASSESRGQGLGNTIYF. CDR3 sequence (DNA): TGCGCCAGCAGTGAGTCGAGGGGGCAGGGGCTTGGAAACACCATATATTTT.

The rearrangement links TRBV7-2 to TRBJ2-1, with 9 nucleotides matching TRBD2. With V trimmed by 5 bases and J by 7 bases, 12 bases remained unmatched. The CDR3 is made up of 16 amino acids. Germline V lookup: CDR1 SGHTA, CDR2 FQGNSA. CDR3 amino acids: CASSHVYPAGGNEQFF. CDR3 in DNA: TGTGCCAGCAGCCATGTATACCCAGCGGGAGGAAATGAGCAGTTCTTC.

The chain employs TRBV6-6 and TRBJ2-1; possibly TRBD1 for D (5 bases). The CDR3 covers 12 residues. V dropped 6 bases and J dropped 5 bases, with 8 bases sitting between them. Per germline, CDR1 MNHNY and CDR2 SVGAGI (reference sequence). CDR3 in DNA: TGTGCCAGCAGCCTGACAGACAATGAGCAGTTCTTC. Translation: CASSLTDNEQFF.

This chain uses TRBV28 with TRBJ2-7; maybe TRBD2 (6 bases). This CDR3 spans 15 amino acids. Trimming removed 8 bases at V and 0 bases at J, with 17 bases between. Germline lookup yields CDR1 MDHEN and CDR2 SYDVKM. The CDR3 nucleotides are TGTGCCAGCTCCGTGCCGGGGGAGAGCTCCTACGAGCAGTACTTC. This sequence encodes CASSVPGESSYEQYF. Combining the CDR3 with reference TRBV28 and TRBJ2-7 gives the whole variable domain DVKVTQSSRYLVKRTGEKVFLECVQDMDHENMFWYRQDPGLGLRLIYFSYDVKMKEKGDIPEGYSVSREKKERFSLILESASTNQTSMYLCASSVPGESSYEQYFGPGTRLTVT.

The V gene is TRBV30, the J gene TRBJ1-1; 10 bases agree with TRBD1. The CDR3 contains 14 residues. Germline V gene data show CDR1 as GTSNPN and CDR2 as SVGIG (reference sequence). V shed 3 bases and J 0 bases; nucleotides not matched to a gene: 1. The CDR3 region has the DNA TGTGCCTGGAGGACAGGGGGCTTGAACACTGAAGCTTTCTTT. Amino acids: CAWRTGGLNTEAFF. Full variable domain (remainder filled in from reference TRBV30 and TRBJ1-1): SQTIHQWPATLVQPVGSPLSLECTVEGTSNPNLYWYRQAAGRGLQLLFYSVGIGQISSEVPQNLSASRPQDRQFILSSKKLLLSDSGFYLCAWRTGGLNTEAFFGQGTRLTVV.

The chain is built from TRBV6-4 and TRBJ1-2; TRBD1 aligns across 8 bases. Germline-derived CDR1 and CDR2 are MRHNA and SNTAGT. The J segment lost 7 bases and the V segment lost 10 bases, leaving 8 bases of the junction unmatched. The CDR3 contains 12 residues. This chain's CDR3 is CATRRQGCGYTF. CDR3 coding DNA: TGTGCCACCAGAAGACAGGGGTGTGGCTACACCTTC.

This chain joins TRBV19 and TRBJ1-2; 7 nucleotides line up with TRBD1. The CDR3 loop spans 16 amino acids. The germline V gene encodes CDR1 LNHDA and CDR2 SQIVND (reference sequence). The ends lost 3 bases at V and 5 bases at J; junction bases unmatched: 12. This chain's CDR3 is CASSIPGFPGGYGYTF. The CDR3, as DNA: TGTGCCAGTAGTATCCCAGGGTTCCCAGGGGGGTATGGCTACACCTTC. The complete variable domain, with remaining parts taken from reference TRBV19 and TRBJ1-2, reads DGGITQSPKYLFRKEGQNVTLSCEQNLNHDAMYWYRQDPGQGLRLIYYSQIVNDFQKGDIAEGYSVSREKKESFPLTVTSAQKNPTAFYLCASSIPGFPGGYGYTFGSGTRLTVV.

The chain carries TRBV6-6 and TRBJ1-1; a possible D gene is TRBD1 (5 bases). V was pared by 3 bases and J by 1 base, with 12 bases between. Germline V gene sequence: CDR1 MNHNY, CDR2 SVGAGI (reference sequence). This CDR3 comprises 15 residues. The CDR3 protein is CASSYRWQGNTEAFF. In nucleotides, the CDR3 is TGTGCCAGCAGTTATAGATGGCAGGGGAACACTGAAGCTTTCTTT.

CDR3: CASSLFSPPPENEQFF. The CDR3 DNA reads TGTGCCAGCAGTTTGTTTTCCCCCCCTCCCGAGAATGAGCAGTTCTTC. The chain recombines TRBV28 with TRBJ2-1, with D hard to call. This CDR3 spans 16 amino acids. Germline CDR1 is MDHEN and CDR2 is SYDVKM. V was clipped by 3 bases and J by 7 bases, with 19 bases between them.

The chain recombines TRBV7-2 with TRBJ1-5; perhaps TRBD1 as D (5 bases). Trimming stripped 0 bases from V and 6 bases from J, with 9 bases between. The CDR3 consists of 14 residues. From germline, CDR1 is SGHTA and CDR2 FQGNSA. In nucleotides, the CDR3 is TGTGCCAGCAGCTTAGCGGGGCCGGGTCAGCCCCAGCATTTT. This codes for CASSLAGPGQPQHF.

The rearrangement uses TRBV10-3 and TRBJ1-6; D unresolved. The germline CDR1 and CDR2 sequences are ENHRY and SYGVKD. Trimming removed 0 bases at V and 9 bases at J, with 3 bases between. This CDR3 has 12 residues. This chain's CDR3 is CAISESRSPLHF. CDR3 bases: TGTGCCATCAGTGAGTCGCGTTCACCCCTCCACTTT.

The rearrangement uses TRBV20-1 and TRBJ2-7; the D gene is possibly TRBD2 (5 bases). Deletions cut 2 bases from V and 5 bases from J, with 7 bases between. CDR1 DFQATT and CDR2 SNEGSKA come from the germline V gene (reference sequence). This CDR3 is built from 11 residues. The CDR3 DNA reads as TGCAGTGCTAGATGGCGGGACGAGCAGTACTTC. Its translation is CSARWRDEQYF.

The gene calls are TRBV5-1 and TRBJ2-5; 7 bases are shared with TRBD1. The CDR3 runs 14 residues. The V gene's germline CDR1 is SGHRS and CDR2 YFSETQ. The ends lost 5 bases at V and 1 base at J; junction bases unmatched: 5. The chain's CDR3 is CASSFGTAQETQYF. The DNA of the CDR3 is TGCGCCAGCAGTTTTGGGACAGCCCAAGAGACCCAGTACTTC.

The CDR3 nucleotides are TGTGCCAGCTCAGTCGATGTGGGACAGGCAATCAAAGCTTTCTTT. Protein sequence: CASSVDVGQAIKAFF. The rearrangement joins TRBV18 to TRBJ1-1, with 8 bases lining up with TRBD1. Trimming removed 5 bases from V and 9 bases from J; junction bases left unmatched: 14. CDR3 size: 15 residues. CDR1 is KGHSH and CDR2 is LQKENI in the germline V gene.

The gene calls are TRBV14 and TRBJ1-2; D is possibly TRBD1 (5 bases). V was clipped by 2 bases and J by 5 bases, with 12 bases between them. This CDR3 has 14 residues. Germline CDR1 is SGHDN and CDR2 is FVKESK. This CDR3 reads CASSQPGTAYGYTF. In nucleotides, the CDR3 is TGTGCCAGCAGCCAACCCGGGACTGCTTATGGCTACACCTTC.

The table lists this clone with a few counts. In DNA form, the CDR3 reads TGTGCCAGCAGGTACGGGGCAGGGGGAGGCGAGCAGTACTTC. This translates into CASRYGAGGGEQYF. The gene calls are TRBV28 and TRBJ2-7; D may be TRBD1 (7 bases). The CDR3 spans 14 residues. Trimming pared 6 bases from V and 6 bases from J, leaving 18 bases between. Germline CDR1 MDHEN, CDR2 SYDVKM.